Presented here are 8 T cell receptor beta chains from one specimen sequenced in a study of beta chain features in type 1 diabetes. Expressed TCRB transcripts were sequenced after all isolated RNA was converted to cDNA. TCRdb keeps only in-frame clones here, not all; method: immunoSEQ multiplex PCR. The table includes approximately 170,000 clones, about 63% detected once. These receptors' targets are unknown. Study conclusions and caveats: Shorter TCRB CDR3s, moderately but significantly so, marked every one of the four CD4+ subsets in Type 1 diabetes patients.

The sample comprised naive CD4+ T cells from blood. Receptors were obtained from a man aged 30 to 39 with type 1 diabetes.

The gene calls are TRBV2 and TRBJ2-7, with TRBD1 matching 8 bases. The CDR3 runs to 14 residues. Germline V gene data show CDR1 as SNHLY and CDR2 as FYNNEI. V shed 6 bases, J shed 7 bases, and the junction held 11 bases outside the gene matches. CDR3: CASRDRHRDREQYF. CDR3 DNA sequence: TGTGCCAGCAGAGACAGGCACAGGGACAGGGAGCAGTACTTC. Together with reference TRBV2 and TRBJ2-7, the CDR3 gives the full variable domain: EPEVTQTPSHQVTQMGQEVILRCVPISNHLYFYWYRQILGQKVEFLVSFYNNEISEKSEIFDDQFSVERPDGSNFTLKIRSTKLEDSAMYFCASRDRHRDREQYFGPGTRLTVT.

The rearrangement uses TRBV25-1 and TRBJ2-1, with D perhaps TRBD1 (6 bases). From germline, CDR1 is MGHDK and CDR2 SYGVNS. CDR3 length equals 18 residues. V was clipped by 3 bases and J by 1 base, with 19 bases between them. The CDR3 region is CASSDTFGTLISYNEQFF. The CDR3 DNA is TGTGCCAGCAGTGATACTTTCGGGACACTGATTTCCTACAATGAGCAGTTCTTC.

In this sample, this clone turned up a few times. The chain uses TRBV7-2 and TRBJ2-7; tentative D call: TRBD1 (6 bases). This CDR3 has 14 amino acids. The V and J ends lost 1 base and 4 bases respectively, with 11 bases between them. Germline lookup yields CDR1 SGHTA and CDR2 FQGNSA. CDR3 sequence: CASSLEGVLYEQYF. In nucleotides, the CDR3 is TGTGCCAGCAGCTTAGAGGGGGTTTTATACGAGCAGTACTTC.

This sequence joins TRBV7-2 and TRBJ2-3, with 9 bases matching TRBD1. V lost 5 bases, J lost 0 bases, and 6 bases stayed unmatched. The CDR3 totals 16 residues. The germline CDR1 and CDR2 sequences are SGHTA and FQGNSA. The CDR3 nucleotides read TGTGCCAGCAGCCTCGACAGGGGGATGAGCACAGATACGCAGTATTTT. This encodes CASSLDRGMSTDTQYF. Filled out from reference TRBV7-2 and TRBJ2-3, the complete variable domain reads GAGVSQSPSNKVTEKGKDVELRCDPISGHTALYWYRQSLGQGLEFLIYFQGNSAPDKSGLPSDRFSAERTGGSVSTLTIQRTQQEDSAVYLCASSLDRGMSTDTQYFGPGTRLTVL.

V usage is TRBV4-2 and J usage is TRBJ2-1; D is uncertain. The CDR3 has 10 amino acids. Trimming pared 8 bases from V and 8 bases from J, leaving 7 bases between. Looked up from germline, CDR1 is LGHNA and CDR2 is YNFKEQ. In DNA form, the CDR3 reads TGTGCCAGCGGGAACGATGAGCAGTTCTTC. It yields the protein CASGNDEQFF.

This clone was counted a single time. V is TRBV30 and J is TRBJ2-7, with a possible D match to TRBD2 (5 bases). CDR3 length: 14 residues. Germline CDR1 reads GTSNPN; CDR2 reads SVGIG (reference sequence). The V end was cut by 2 bases, the J end by 3 bases, with 14 bases between. The CDR3 DNA sequence: TGTGCCTGGAGTCGCCCCGACCGGGGCTACGAGCAGTACTTC. Translation: CAWSRPDRGYEQYF.

This clone was picked up a small number of times. The chain uses TRBV29-1 and TRBJ2-3, with TRBD1 matching over 8 bases. After removal of 3 bases from V and 6 bases from J, the junction contained 5 bases not matched to a gene. The germline V gene encodes CDR1 SQVTM and CDR2 ANQGSEA. The CDR3 runs to 13 residues. The CDR3: CSVERQGADTQYF. As DNA, the CDR3 is TGCAGCGTTGAGCGTCAGGGGGCCGATACGCAGTATTTT.

This clone turned up a few times. The chain employs TRBV4-1 and TRBJ1-1, with 11 nucleotides matching TRBD1. This CDR3 contains 14 residues. V trimming: 6 bases; J trimming: 4 bases; junction bases outside the gene matches: 4. Germline V gives CDR1 MGHRA, CDR2 YSYEKL. The CDR3 sequence is CASRPGTGGTEAFF. In DNA, the CDR3 is TGCGCCAGCAGGCCCGGGACAGGGGGCACTGAAGCTTTCTTT.